These 22 T cell receptor beta chains were sequenced from one sample in a study of blood T cell repertoires in COVID-19. The assay was immunoSEQ multiplex PCR, and TCRdb's table has in-frame clones only and misses some. This table holds about 140,000 clones, about 84% found once. Sequencing was done on a sample of peripheral blood. These TCRs come from a human donor in a cohort sampled during active COVID-19.

The chain employs TRBV12-5 and TRBJ2-3, with 8 bases matching TRBD2. The CDR3 has 15 amino acids. The germline gives CDR1 LGHNT, CDR2 FRNRAP. J lost 4 bases, V lost 1 base, and 4 bases had no gene match. This chain's CDR3 is CASGLATGGADTQYF. For the CDR3, the DNA is TGTGCTAGTGGTTTGGCGACCGGGGGGGCAGATACGCAGTATTTT.

V and J are TRBV12-5 and TRBJ1-2, with 7 bases matching TRBD1. With 9 bases clipped from V and 1 base from J, the junction kept 5 bases outside the gene matches. The CDR3 totals 13 residues. CDR1 is LGHNT and CDR2 is FRNRAP in the germline V gene. The CDR3 sequence is CASTGVNNYGYTF. The DNA of the CDR3 is TGTGCTAGCACAGGGGTTAATAACTATGGCTACACCTTC.

Regarding this clone: The same CDR3 arises from other DNA sequences in this sample as well. This rearrangement joins TRBV28 to TRBJ1-2; 7 nucleotides agree with TRBD1. V trimming: 5 bases; J trimming: 6 bases; junction bases outside the gene matches: 3. The CDR3 has 12 residues. CDR1 is MDHEN, CDR2 SYDVKM, per germline. CDR3 DNA sequence: TGTGCCAGCAGTACTGACAGGGATGGCTACACCTTC. This codes for CASSTDRDGYTF.

This clone was seen only once. CDR3 in DNA: TGTGCCTGGAGTGTAGCCTATAAAGAGACCCAGTACTTC. Encoded protein: CAWSVAYKETQYF. The J gene is TRBJ2-5, the V gene TRBV30, with unresolved D. The CDR3 covers 13 residues. Trimming stripped 0 bases from V and 3 bases from J, with 8 bases between. Germline CDR1 is GTSNPN and CDR2 is SVGIG (reference sequence). Full variable domain (missing parts from reference TRBV30 and TRBJ2-5): SQTIHQWPATLVQPVGSPLSLECTVEGTSNPNLYWYRQAAGRGLQLLFYSVGIGQISSEVPQNLSASRPQDRQFILSSKKLLLSDSGFYLCAWSVAYKETQYFGPGTRLLVL.

CDR3 amino acids: CASSLARGENTEAFF. In DNA form, the CDR3 reads TGTGCCAGCAGCTTAGCCAGGGGTGAGAACACTGAAGCTTTCTTT. This chain uses TRBV7-9 with TRBJ1-1; possible D gene TRBD1, 6 bases. CDR3 size: 15 residues. V lost 0 bases and J 1 base, leaving 9 bases between the germline ends. CDR1 SEHNR and CDR2 FQNEAQ come from the germline V gene (reference sequence).

The V and J genes are TRBV2 and TRBJ1-2; D is perhaps TRBD1 (6 bases). CDR1 and CDR2 (germline): SNHLY, FYNNEI. The germline V and J ends were trimmed by 1 base and 8 bases, with 11 bases remaining between them. The CDR3 extends over 13 amino acids. CDR3 loop: CASSEEGVRGYTF. CDR3 DNA sequence: TGTGCCAGCAGTGAAGAGGGGGTGCGGGGCTACACCTTC.

The J gene is TRBJ1-6, the V gene TRBV20-1; 9 positions match TRBD1. V dropped 5 bases and J dropped 9; count of bases not matched to a gene: 14. The CDR3 is 16 residues long. Germline values: CDR1 DFQATT, CDR2 SNEGSKA (reference sequence). DNA for the CDR3: TGCAGTGCTGGTGGGAAAACAGGGGGCGTAGGTTCACCCCTCCACTTT. Translation: CSAGGKTGGVGSPLHF.

On this clone: Other DNA sequences of this sample code for an identical CDR3. V usage is TRBV4-1 and J usage is TRBJ2-3; 9 bases agree with TRBD1. The CDR3 is 15 residues long. Germline V gene sequence: CDR1 MGHRA, CDR2 YSYEKL. V shed 3 bases, J shed 0 bases, and the junction held 1 base outside the gene matches. The CDR3 coding sequence is TGCGCCAGCAGCCAGGGGACAGGGAGCACAGATACGCAGTATTTT. It is translated as CASSQGTGSTDTQYF.

This clone was picked up one time. The chain links TRBV2 to TRBJ1-4; 7 bases agree with TRBD1. Looked up from germline, CDR1 is SNHLY and CDR2 is FYNNEI. V shed 2 bases, J shed 2 bases, and the junction held 2 bases outside the gene matches. The CDR3 spans 15 residues. Here the CDR3 reads CASSEQGVTNEKLFF. CDR3 in DNA: TGTGCCAGCAGTGAACAGGGGGTCACTAATGAAAAACTGTTTTTT.

V gene TRBV5-6 combines with J gene TRBJ1-1; TRBD1 matches at 11 bases. This CDR3 region has 18 residues. Per the germline V gene, CDR1 is SGHDT and CDR2 is YYEEEE. With V trimmed by 4 bases and J by 0 bases, 11 bases remained unmatched. CDR3 DNA: TGTGCCAGCAGCCCACCACGGGACAGGGGGAGCATGAACACTGAAGCTTTCTTT. Translation gives CASSPPRDRGSMNTEAFF.

The gene calls are TRBV6-2 or TRBV6-3 and TRBJ1-5; D remains unclear. Germline lookup yields CDR1 MNHEY and CDR2 SVGEGT. Trimming shortened V by 2 bases and J by 6 bases, and 8 bases separated the two germline ends. This CDR3 has 13 residues. In DNA form, the CDR3 reads TGTGCCAGCAGTTACGGCTCTGCTCAGCCCCAGCATTTT. Its protein is CASSYGSAQPQHF.

This chain uses TRBV2 with TRBJ2-7; 9 nucleotides align to TRBD1. V shed 6 bases, J shed 5 bases, and the junction held 2 bases outside the gene matches. This CDR3 is built from 12 residues. Germline values: CDR1 SNHLY, CDR2 FYNNEI. CDR3 bases: TGTGCCAGCAGCAGGGACAGGGACGAGCAGTACTTC. Its translation: CASSRDRDEQYF.

CDR3 in amino acids: CASQLANEQFF. The CDR3 nucleotides are TGTGCCAGCCAACTAGCCAATGAGCAGTTCTTC. V usage is TRBV2 and J usage is TRBJ2-1; the D gene is possibly TRBD2 (6 bases). Per the germline V gene, CDR1 is SNHLY and CDR2 is FYNNEI. The CDR3 has 11 residues. The V and J ends lost 8 bases and 6 bases respectively, with 8 bases between them. Together with reference TRBV2 and TRBJ2-1, the CDR3 gives the full variable domain: EPEVTQTPSHQVTQMGQEVILRCVPISNHLYFYWYRQILGQKVEFLVSFYNNEISEKSEIFDDQFSVERPDGSNFTLKIRSTKLEDSAMYFCASQLANEQFFGPGTRLTVL.

V gene TRBV19 combines with J gene TRBJ1-2; a weak D match, TRBD1 (5 bases). V lost 5 bases, J lost 6 bases, and 13 bases lay in between. The CDR3 is made up of 13 amino acids. CDR1 and CDR2 from the germline V gene are LNHDA and SQIVND (reference sequence). The CDR3 sequence: CASSPGRADGYTF. The CDR3 DNA reads TGTGCCAGTAGTCCCGGCAGGGCCGATGGCTACACCTTC.

This chain uses TRBV6-5 with TRBJ1-2; TRBD1 agrees at 8 bases. Trimming removed 2 bases from V and 7 bases from J; junction bases left unmatched: 3. From germline, CDR1 is MNHEY and CDR2 SVGAGI. The CDR3 runs to 13 residues. CDR3 protein: CASSYDRGGGYTF. CDR3 nucleotides: TGTGCCAGCAGTTACGACAGGGGCGGTGGCTACACCTTC.

V usage is TRBV6-1 and J usage is TRBJ1-4; D is uncertain. The CDR3 runs 14 residues. Trimming pared 3 bases from V and 5 bases from J, leaving 10 bases between. Germline V gene lookup returns CDR1 MNHNS and CDR2 SASEGT. CDR3 amino acids: CASSDFNGNEKLFF. In nucleotides, the CDR3 is TGTGCCAGCAGTGATTTTAACGGGAATGAAAAACTGTTTTTT.

This clone was seen more than once but under ten times. The chain couples TRBV9 to TRBJ2-2; D possibly corresponds to TRBD2 (5 bases). The CDR3 length is 15 residues. The germline V gene encodes CDR1 SGDLS and CDR2 YYNGEE. Between the trimmed V and J ends, which lost 4 bases and 1 base, there was a span of 11 bases. In DNA form, the CDR3 reads TGTGCCAGCAGCCCCCGGACTCGGAACACCGGGGAGCTGTTTTTT. This encodes CASSPRTRNTGELFF.

V gene TRBV6-2 or TRBV6-3 combines with J gene TRBJ2-7; 10 positions match TRBD1. V was clipped by 2 bases and J by 2 bases; unmatched bases: 3. Germline assignment: CDR1 MNHEY and CDR2 SVGEGT. The CDR3 has 15 residues. The CDR3 loop is CASSYDRGLTYEQYF. The CDR3 nucleotides are TGTGCCAGCAGTTACGACAGGGGGCTTACCTACGAGCAGTACTTC.

The chain uses TRBV12-3 or TRBV12-4 and TRBJ1-2; tentatively, D is TRBD1 (6 bases). V dropped 1 base and J dropped 8 bases, with 8 bases sitting between them. The CDR3 length is 12 residues. The CDR3 region has the DNA TGTGCCAGCAGTTTAGGGGGGCACGGCTACACCTTC. Amino acid sequence: CASSLGGHGYTF.

The rearrangement links TRBV4-2 to TRBJ2-2, with TRBD2 matching 16 bases. The CDR3 covers 23 residues. The V gene end was trimmed by 4 bases and the J gene end by 1 base; junction bases not matched to a gene: 18. Per germline, CDR1 LGHNA and CDR2 YNFKEQ. The CDR3 region is CASSPGKVIGTSGGVKNTGELFF. In DNA, the CDR3 is TGTGCCAGCAGCCCTGGGAAAGTTATCGGGACTAGCGGGGGGGTGAAGAACACCGGGGAGCTGTTTTTT.

This clone was seen only a few times. The V call is TRBV7-9, the J call TRBJ1-1, with D uncertain. The CDR3 sequence is 12 residues long. Looked up from germline, CDR1 is SEHNR and CDR2 is FQNEAQ (reference sequence). Trimming stripped 4 bases from V and 6 bases from J, with 9 bases between. Here the CDR3 DNA reads TGTGCCAGCAGCTCGGGTACCCCTGAAGCTTTCTTT. The encoded protein is CASSSGTPEAFF.

This chain links TRBV2 with TRBJ2-2, with 9 positions matching TRBD2. Germline trimming cut 4 bases from V and 1 base from J; bases unmatched to any gene: 1. This CDR3 comprises 15 residues. Germline V gene lookup returns CDR1 SNHLY and CDR2 FYNNEI. The CDR3: CASSVSGGNTGELFF. The CDR3 DNA reads TGTGCCAGCAGTGTTAGCGGGGGGAACACCGGGGAGCTGTTTTTT.